This T cell receptor beta chain derives from a study of cytomegalovirus exposure and HLA in healthy donors. Study observations and caveats: Sequencing depth roughly uniform across donors was assumed in presence/absence analyses.

The CDR3 is made up of 15 amino acids. Trimming left V 8 bases short and J 2 bases short, with 16 bases between. Germline V CDR1 and CDR2: ENHRY, SYGVKD. Primers: 60 Vbeta forward and 13 Jbeta reverse. Original processing methods: In a later analysis, 80 million to 100 million unique TCR beta chains included roughly 11 million shared by two or more donors. Some clones are missing from TCRdb's copy, which holds only in-frame ones; the method was immunoSEQ multiplex PCR. That table gives V, J and clone size, and the DNA gave D and trimming. Its table records roughly 40,000 clones. With regard to this clone: What it binds is not known.

Each donor was nominally healthy when sampled (though unrecorded immune exposures were likely). The chain is built from TRBV10-3 and TRBJ1-3, with D perhaps TRBD1 (6 bases). This TCR derives from a man aged 40-55 years in good health and CMV-seropositive. The sequencing input was PBMCs. The CDR3 DNA reads as TGTGCCATCCAGACAGGAGGAGGCCCTGGAAACACCATATATTTT. Its protein is CAIQTGGGPGNTIYF.